The following is a TCR beta chain sequence with its context. The data originate from a study of blood T cell repertoires in COVID-19. Study-wide background: Samples representing acute and convalescent COVID-19 were sourced from the United States, Italy and Spain. T cells, B-cell-depleted T cells, or PBMCs supplied cDNA or gDNA.

The ends were cut back, 3 bases at V and 0 bases at J, with 12 bases in the middle. The CDR3 runs to 15 residues. The germline V gene encodes CDR1 SGHVS and CDR2 FQNEAQ. Original processing notes: Amplifying reference gene primers gave estimates of nucleated cell counts. The table came from immunoSEQ multiplex PCR; TCRdb's copy has only in-frame clones and leaves some out. V and J calls and clone size come straight from that table; D and trimming were deduced from the DNA. The sample yields under 100,000 clones, approximately 90% seen once. The chain uses TRBV7-8 and TRBJ2-7; perhaps TRBD1 as D (5 bases). The sequenced sample consisted of peripheral blood. The source of this sequence is a man aged 50 or older with acute or convalescent COVID-19. CDR3 in amino acids: CASSFFSTDSYEQYF. DNA for the CDR3: TGTGCCAGCAGCTTCTTCTCGACAGACTCCTACGAGCAGTACTTC.